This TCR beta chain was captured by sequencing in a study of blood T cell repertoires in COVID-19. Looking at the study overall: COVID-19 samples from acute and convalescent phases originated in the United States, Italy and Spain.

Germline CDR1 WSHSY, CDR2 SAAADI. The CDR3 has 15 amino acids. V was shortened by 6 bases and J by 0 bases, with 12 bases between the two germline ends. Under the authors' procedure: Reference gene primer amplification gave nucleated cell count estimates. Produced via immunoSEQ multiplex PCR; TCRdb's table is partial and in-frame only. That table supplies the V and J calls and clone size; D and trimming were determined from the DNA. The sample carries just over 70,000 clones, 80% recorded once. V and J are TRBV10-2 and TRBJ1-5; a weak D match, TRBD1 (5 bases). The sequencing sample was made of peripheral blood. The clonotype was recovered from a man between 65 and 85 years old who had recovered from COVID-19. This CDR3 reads CASSPDSYSNQPQHF. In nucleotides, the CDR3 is TGCGCCAGCAGCCCCGACAGTTATAGCAATCAGCCCCAGCATTTT.